The 30 T cell receptor beta chains listed next were all sequenced from one sample in a study of blood T cell repertoires in COVID-19. Profiled with immunoSEQ multiplex PCR; TCRdb holds only in-frame clones, not every one. The sample contains about 44,000 clones, just over 90% of which appear only once. Sequencing used peripheral blood. These receptors all stem from a man between 45 and 60 years old with COVID-19, enrolled during active disease.

This sequence joins TRBV5-5 and TRBJ1-5; no firm D call. Per the germline V gene, CDR1 is SGHKS and CDR2 is YYEKEE (reference sequence). The V end lost 0 bases, the J end lost 2 bases, and 6 bases lay between the germline ends. The CDR3 length is 14 residues. The CDR3 reads CASSLERRNQPQHF. CDR3 DNA: TGTGCCAGCAGCTTGGAGCGCCGCAATCAGCCCCAGCATTTT.

The V and J genes are TRBV7-8 and TRBJ1-2, with D hard to call. CDR1 is SGHVS, CDR2 FQNEAQ, per germline. The CDR3 runs 12 residues. V was pared by 2 bases and J by 6 bases, with 7 bases between. The CDR3 loop is CASSLNSDGYTF. The CDR3 DNA reads as TGTGCCAGCAGCTTAAATTCAGATGGCTACACCTTC.

The chain joins TRBV18 to TRBJ1-2, with a tentative D call TRBD1 (5 bases). CDR1 and CDR2 (germline): KGHSH, LQKENI. The CDR3 is made up of 16 amino acids. Between the trimmed V and J ends, which lost 0 bases and 7 bases, there was a span of 18 bases. CDR3 protein: CASSPPSTGGKLGYTF. For the CDR3, the DNA is TGTGCCAGCTCACCACCTAGCACCGGGGGGAAGCTTGGCTACACCTTC.

The chain joins TRBV19 to TRBJ2-7; D perhaps matches TRBD1 (7 bases). V dropped 9 bases and J dropped 2 bases, with 11 bases sitting between them. This CDR3 contains 12 residues. In germline, CDR1 is LNHDA, CDR2 SQIVND (reference sequence). The chain's CDR3 is CASAGQTYEQYF. CDR3 coding DNA: TGTGCCAGCGCGGGACAGACCTACGAGCAGTACTTC.

V gene TRBV19 combines with J gene TRBJ2-7; a weak D match, TRBD2 (6 bases). Germline CDR1 and CDR2: LNHDA and SQIVND (reference sequence). The CDR3 sequence is 17 residues long. V was shortened by 0 bases and J by 1 base, with 16 bases between the two germline ends. CDR3 in amino acids: CASSIEGPRDWSYEQYF. CDR3 coding DNA: TGTGCCAGTAGTATAGAAGGTCCCCGGGACTGGTCCTACGAGCAGTACTTC. Full variable domain (remainder filled in from reference TRBV19 and TRBJ2-7): DGGITQSPKYLFRKEGQNVTLSCEQNLNHDAMYWYRQDPGQGLRLIYYSQIVNDFQKGDIAEGYSVSREKKESFPLTVTSAQKNPTAFYLCASSIEGPRDWSYEQYFGPGTRLTVT.

The rearrangement joins TRBV6-5 to TRBJ2-2, with TRBD2 as a possible D gene (6 bases). The CDR3 is 15 amino acids. The germline gives CDR1 MNHEY, CDR2 SVGAGI. V was pared by 0 bases and J by 7 bases, with 12 bases between. CDR3 region: CASSYSGGAFGELFF. The CDR3 nucleotides are TGTGCCAGCAGTTACTCGGGGGGAGCGTTCGGGGAGCTGTTTTTT.

This clone appeared once. This sequence joins TRBV5-4 and TRBJ1-1, with D perhaps matching TRBD1 (6 bases). This CDR3 is 14 amino acids long. Trimming left V 3 bases short and J 6 bases short, with 15 bases between. Per the germline V gene, CDR1 is SGHNT and CDR2 is YYREEE (reference sequence). The DNA for the CDR3 is TGTGCCAGCAGCTACCCCGGCGGGGGGCCTGAAGCTTTCTTT. Its protein is CASSYPGGGPEAFF.

The chain joins TRBV14 to TRBJ1-2; no clear D gene. There are 15 residues in the CDR3. From germline, CDR1 is SGHDN and CDR2 FVKESK. V was cut by 3 bases and J by 0 bases, with 11 bases left in between. Here the CDR3 reads CASSQAEGANYGYTF. Here the CDR3 DNA reads TGTGCCAGCAGCCAGGCGGAGGGAGCTAACTATGGCTACACCTTC.

This chain uses TRBV2 with TRBJ1-5; D remains unclear. CDR1 is SNHLY and CDR2 is FYNNEI in the germline V gene. V was pared by 4 bases and J by 6 bases, with 13 bases between. This CDR3 has 14 amino acids. The CDR3 region has the DNA TGTGCCAGCAGTGTGAGGCGGGGTAGTCAGCCCCAGCATTTT. As protein: CASSVRRGSQPQHF.

The chain links TRBV19 to TRBJ1-5, with 11 bases identical to TRBD1. The V gene end was trimmed by 3 bases and the J gene end by 5 bases; junction bases not matched to a gene: 0. The CDR3 spans 14 residues. Germline loops: CDR1 LNHDA, CDR2 SQIVND (reference sequence). The CDR3 DNA reads as TGTGCCAGTAGTATGGGACAGGGGGATCAGCCCCAGCATTTT. Its translation: CASSMGQGDQPQHF.

This chain uses TRBV30 with TRBJ1-6; unclear D gene. With 1 base removed from V and 10 bases from J, the gap between germline ends came to 14 bases. Germline CDR1 reads GTSNPN; CDR2 reads SVGIG (reference sequence). The CDR3 spans 14 residues. This CDR3 is CAWSAIGVLSPLHF. In DNA form, the CDR3 reads TGTGCCTGGAGTGCGATCGGGGTTTTGTCACCCCTCCACTTT.

This clone was observed once. J is TRBJ1-6 and V is TRBV6-6, with D perhaps TRBD1 (5 bases). The CDR3 sequence is 14 residues long. The germline V gene has CDR1 MNHNY and CDR2 SVGAGI (reference sequence). Trimming pared 6 bases from V and 9 bases from J, leaving 15 bases between. This chain's CDR3 is CASRAARATSPLHF. CDR3 sequence (DNA): TGTGCCAGCAGGGCGGCCAGGGCAACTTCACCCCTCCACTTT.

The chain couples TRBV7-3 to TRBJ1-1, with 8 bases that match TRBD1. The CDR3 totals 14 residues. From germline, CDR1 is SGHTA and CDR2 FQGTGA. The J segment lost 3 bases and the V segment lost 5 bases, leaving 5 bases of the junction unmatched. The CDR3 loop reads CASSPTGAYTEAFF. CDR3 nucleotide sequence: TGTGCCAGCAGCCCGACAGGGGCGTACACTGAAGCTTTCTTT.

This chain connects TRBV28 to TRBJ2-3; TRBD2 matches at 8 bases. V shed 4 bases and J 2 bases; nucleotides not matched to a gene: 8. The CDR3 runs to 16 residues. Germline lookup yields CDR1 MDHEN and CDR2 SYDVKM. The CDR3 DNA sequence: TGTGCCAGCAGTTCTGCATCGGGAGGGTCCACAGATACGCAGTATTTT. Encoded protein: CASSSASGGSTDTQYF.

The chain combines TRBV29-1 with TRBJ2-5; TRBD2 aligns across 10 bases. The CDR3 consists of 18 residues. Trimming at V came to 0 bases and at J to 5 bases, leaving 15 bases not matched to a gene. CDR1 and CDR2 (germline): SQVTM, ANQGSEA. This CDR3 is CSVEERMWSGRAYETQYF. CDR3 in DNA: TGCAGCGTTGAAGAACGAATGTGGAGCGGGAGGGCCTACGAGACCCAGTACTTC.

The chain employs TRBV29-1 and TRBJ1-1; 7 positions agree with TRBD1. V lost 7 bases to trimming and J lost 5 bases; unmatched junction nucleotides: 4. This CDR3 region has 11 residues. Germline CDR1 SQVTM, CDR2 ANQGSEA. The CDR3 reads CSDSRGTEAFF. CDR3 nucleotides: TGCAGCGATAGCAGGGGGACTGAAGCTTTCTTT.

This sequence joins TRBV12-5 and TRBJ2-3; D possibly corresponds to TRBD2 (5 bases). CDR1 LGHNT and CDR2 FRNRAP come from the germline V gene. The V gene lost 1 base and the J gene lost 0 bases, with 14 bases spanning the gap. This CDR3 comprises 17 residues. This CDR3 reads CASGLDNSWTSTDTQYF. The CDR3 DNA sequence: TGTGCTAGTGGTTTGGACAATAGCTGGACTAGCACAGATACGCAGTATTTT. The entire variable domain, with the rest obtained from reference TRBV12-5 and TRBJ2-3, is as follows: DARVTQTPRHKVTEMGQEVTMRCQPILGHNTVFWYRQTMMQGLELLAYFRNRAPLDDSGMPKDRFSAEMPDATLATLKIQPSEPRDSAVYFCASGLDNSWTSTDTQYFGPGTRLTVL.

This rearrangement joins TRBV9 to TRBJ2-2; D not resolved. The CDR3 contains 14 residues. Germline CDR1 reads SGDLS; CDR2 reads YYNGEE. The germline V and J ends were trimmed by 4 bases and 0 bases, with 7 bases remaining between them. The CDR3: CASSPPSNTGELFF. The CDR3, as DNA: TGTGCCAGCAGCCCCCCTTCGAACACCGGGGAGCTGTTTTTT.

The gene calls are TRBV30 and TRBJ1-2, with 7 bases matching TRBD1. Germline V gene lookup returns CDR1 GTSNPN and CDR2 SVGIG (reference sequence). Trimming cost V 3 bases and J 7 bases; bases outside gene matches: 8. The CDR3 is 13 residues long. The CDR3 is CAWRQGRAGGYTF. The CDR3 bases are TGTGCCTGGAGACAGGGGCGGGCGGGTGGCTACACCTTC.

This chain links TRBV30 with TRBJ2-7; tentative D call: TRBD2 (5 bases). CDR3 length: 13 residues. Between the trimmed V and J ends, which lost 1 base and 5 bases, there was a span of 12 bases. From germline, CDR1 is GTSNPN and CDR2 SVGIG (reference sequence). The DNA for the CDR3 is TGTGCCTGGAGTGAAGCGGTTGGGCACGAGCAGTACTTC. Translating it yields CAWSEAVGHEQYF. The variable domain in full, with the rest retrieved from reference TRBV30 and TRBJ2-7, is SQTIHQWPATLVQPVGSPLSLECTVEGTSNPNLYWYRQAAGRGLQLLFYSVGIGQISSEVPQNLSASRPQDRQFILSSKKLLLSDSGFYLCAWSEAVGHEQYFGPGTRLTVT.

This clone was observed a few times. V is TRBV7-9 and J is TRBJ1-6, with 7 bases identical to TRBD1. Germline assignment: CDR1 SEHNR and CDR2 FQNEAQ (reference sequence). The CDR3 consists of 15 residues. V was clipped by 5 bases and J by 7 bases; unmatched bases: 8. CDR3 coding DNA: TGTGCCAGCAGCATGACAGGGCACCAAAATTCACCCCTCCACTTT. It translates to CASSMTGHQNSPLHF.

The chain couples TRBV20-1 to TRBJ2-1; D may be TRBD2 (5 bases). This CDR3 spans 10 amino acids. V was pared by 6 bases and J by 9 bases, with 9 bases between. Germline V CDR1 and CDR2: DFQATT, SNEGSKA (reference sequence). The CDR3 sequence: CSADGIEQFF. CDR3 bases: TGCAGTGCGGACGGGATTGAGCAGTTCTTC.

In this sample, this clone turned up once. The V call is TRBV7-8, the J call TRBJ1-1; D is possibly TRBD1 (5 bases). Germline-derived CDR1 and CDR2 are SGHVS and FQNEAQ. The CDR3 spans 13 residues. V lost 1 base and J lost 3, with 6 bases in between. The chain's CDR3 is CASSLVRDTEAFF. The DNA for the CDR3 is TGTGCCAGCAGCTTAGTCAGGGACACTGAAGCTTTCTTT.

The CDR3 region is CASSWGRGKWYF. CDR3 DNA sequence: TGTGCCAGCAGCTGGGGGCGGGGGAAGTGGTACTTC. The rearrangement joins TRBV7-9 to TRBJ2-7; maybe TRBD2 (7 bases). The CDR3 runs 12 residues. Germline V gene sequence: CDR1 SEHNR, CDR2 FQNEAQ (reference sequence). V shed 4 bases and J shed 12 bases, with 16 bases lying between them.

The gene calls are TRBV4-1 and TRBJ2-3; D gene uncertain. V was cut by 0 bases and J by 6 bases, with 4 bases left in between. CDR1 is MGHRA, CDR2 YSYEKL, per germline. The CDR3 covers 12 residues. Written as DNA, the CDR3 is TGCGCCAGCAGCCAAGATCTGGATACGCAGTATTTT. Translated: CASSQDLDTQYF.

The chain has TRBV19 and TRBJ2-1, with D tentatively TRBD1 (6 bases). Germline V CDR1 and CDR2: LNHDA, SQIVND (reference sequence). V lost 5 bases to trimming and J lost 12 bases, with 8 bases between them. The CDR3 consists of 10 residues. The chain's CDR3 is CASSSDRQFF. For the CDR3, the DNA is TGTGCCAGTAGTTCGGACAGGCAGTTCTTC.

This chain connects TRBV6-5 to TRBJ1-1, with D perhaps TRBD1 (6 bases). V was shortened by 0 bases and J by 3 bases, with 11 bases between the two germline ends. From germline, CDR1 is MNHEY and CDR2 SVGAGI. The CDR3 has 15 residues. The CDR3 region has the DNA TGTGCCAGCAGTTACTCGACACAGGGCGACACTGAAGCTTTCTTT. This gives the protein CASSYSTQGDTEAFF.

The chain is built from TRBV25-1 and TRBJ1-4; the D gene is possibly TRBD1 (5 bases). V shed 0 bases and J shed 7 bases, with 18 bases lying between them. Germline V gene sequence: CDR1 MGHDK, CDR2 SYGVNS. The CDR3 has 17 residues. As DNA, the CDR3 is TGTGCCAGCAGTGAATATTCGGTGGAGGGGAGAGGTGAAAAACTGTTTTTT. Amino acids: CASSEYSVEGRGEKLFF.

The rearrangement joins TRBV28 to TRBJ1-2, with TRBD1 identical over 11 bases. V lost 4 bases and J lost 7; bases outside the gene matches: 14. CDR1 is MDHEN, CDR2 SYDVKM, per germline. There are 17 residues in the CDR3. The CDR3 sequence is CASSSSFGDRGRIGYTF. The CDR3, as DNA: TGTGCCAGCAGTTCATCCTTTGGGGACAGGGGGAGGATTGGCTACACCTTC.

The V and J genes are TRBV2 and TRBJ1-2, with 10 bases lining up with TRBD1. Germline-derived CDR1 and CDR2 are SNHLY and FYNNEI. There are 14 residues in the CDR3. J gave up 9 bases and V 4 bases, and 8 bases lay outside the gene matches. CDR3 sequence (DNA): TGTGCCAGCAGTGGCATGGGACAGGGGTCGCGCTACACCTTC. It codes for CASSGMGQGSRYTF.